The T cell receptor beta chain described here comes from a study of CXCR3-negative and CXCR3-positive naive CD8 T cells. Study-wide points: The study found that naive CXCR3-negative and CXCR3-positive cells shared TRBV-TRBJ usage, while memory cells differed. Much lower diversity was found in memory CD8+ cells, while both naive subsets had comparably high diversity. Between one naive subset and the other, surface CD5 was comparable, and TCR strength was inferred from TRB CDR3 properties.

TRB cDNA libraries were made by UMI-labeled 5' RACE. TCRdb re-analyzed the 5' RACE reads; it lists each CDR3 protein once, without DNA. The sample features over 45,000 distinct CDR3 sequences, with 15% in its top ten. Details on this clonotype: Antigen unknown.

Germline CDR1 and CDR2: MNHNY and SVGAGI (reference sequence). This CDR3 region has 16 residues. Researchers sorted about 300,000 cells of each CD8+ T cell subset in triplicate. The sequenced material came from memory CD8+ T cells from blood. The sequence was obtained from a human donor in good health. Some clones in this sample may be carry-over from other donors' samples. The V call is TRBV6-6, the J call TRBJ1-2. The CDR3: CASSYSTDRALYGYTF.